There are a few counts of the clone carrying this TCR beta chain. Its cognate antigen is unknown. cDNA prepared by RNA extraction and subsequent reverse transcription served as the template for sequencing. This table comes from immunoSEQ multiplex PCR, and its TCRdb copy is limited to in-frame clones, with some not included. The table includes 180,000 or so clones, about 54% detected once. These data belong to a study of CD8+ T cells in alopecia areata. About the study: Those patients who were treated received oral tofacitinib, which was given at 5 to 10 mg twice daily for moderate-to-severe alopecia areata.

Treatment indicated: oral pan-JAK inhibitor, 5-10 mg twice daily. Alopecia areata patients gave lesional scalp punch biopsies and peripheral blood samples. General study findings and limits: A single nonresponder leaves the baseline CD8+ expansion link to response uncertain. It was lesional scalp, especially alopecia totalis/universalis, that showed higher clonality than normal scalp.

CDR1 and CDR2 from the germline V gene are SQVTM and ANQGSEA. This CDR3 is built from 13 residues. Between the trimmed V and J ends, which lost 5 bases and 2 bases, there was a span of 10 bases. The rearrangement uses TRBV29-1 and TRBJ2-1; D unclear. Sequences were derived from CD4+ T cells sorted from blood, sampled at approximately week 60, from a patient treated with tofacitinib. This sequence originates from a human donor with alopecia areata. DNA of the CDR3: TGCAGCGTTCGGGCGCTAACCTACAATGAGCAGTTCTTC. It is translated as CSVRALTYNEQFF.